Below, one T cell receptor beta chain is given with its context. V was shortened by 10 bases and J by 1 base, with 13 bases between the two germline ends. The CDR3 sequence is 13 residues long. TCRdb keeps only in-frame clones here, not all; method: immunoSEQ multiplex PCR. In the table there are around 270,000 clones, 75% to 95% of which are singletons. This specimen belongs to a study of blood T cell repertoires in COVID-19. The sample consisted of peripheral blood. The receptor comes from a person aged 18 to 35 with COVID-19, enrolled during active disease. V is TRBV12-3 or TRBV12-4 and J is TRBJ1-1; D is perhaps TRBD1 (5 bases). The CDR3 is CATSDTGNTEAFF. The CDR3 nucleotides read TGTGCCACCTCGGACACGGGGAACACTGAAGCTTTCTTT.